This TCR beta chain was observed in a study of beta chain features in type 1 diabetes. In regard to this clone: The antigen remains unidentified.

Each sorted fraction was over 95% pure. Overall study results and limits: Moderate but significant shortening of TCRB CDR3s was recorded in all four CD4+ subsets from Type 1 diabetes patients.

Investigators reverse transcribed all isolated RNA, so they sequenced expressed TCRB transcripts. TCRdb keeps only in-frame clones here, not all; method: immunoSEQ multiplex PCR. Of hundreds of thousands of clones listed, more than 13% are singletons. The CDR3 runs 15 residues. With 4 bases clipped from V and 3 bases from J, the junction kept 7 bases outside the gene matches. Germline V CDR1 and CDR2: SGDLS, YYNGEE. This receptor was obtained from a man under 40 with type 1 diabetes. V gene TRBV9 combines with J gene TRBJ2-3; 8 bases map to TRBD2. Sequenced sample: naive CD4+ T cells from blood. In nucleotides, the CDR3 is TGTGCCAGCAGCAAAAGCGGGAGTAAGACAGATACGCAGTATTTT. Its protein product is CASSKSGSKTDTQYF.